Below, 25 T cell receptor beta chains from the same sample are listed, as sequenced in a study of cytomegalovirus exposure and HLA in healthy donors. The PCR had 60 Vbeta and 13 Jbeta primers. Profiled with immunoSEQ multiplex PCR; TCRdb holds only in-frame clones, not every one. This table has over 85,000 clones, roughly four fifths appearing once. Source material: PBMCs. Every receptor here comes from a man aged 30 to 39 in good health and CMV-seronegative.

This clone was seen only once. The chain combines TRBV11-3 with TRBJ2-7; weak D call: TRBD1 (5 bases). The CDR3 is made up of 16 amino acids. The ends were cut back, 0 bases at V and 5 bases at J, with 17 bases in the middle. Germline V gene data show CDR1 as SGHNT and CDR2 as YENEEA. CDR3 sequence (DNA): TGTGCCAGCAGCTTAGATAGCAGGGCCGAGTCCCACGAGCAGTACGTC. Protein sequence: CASSLDSRAESHEQYV.

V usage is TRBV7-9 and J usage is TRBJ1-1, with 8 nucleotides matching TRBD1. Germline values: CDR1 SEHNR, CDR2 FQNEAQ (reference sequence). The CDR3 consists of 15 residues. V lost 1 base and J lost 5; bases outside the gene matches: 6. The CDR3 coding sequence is TGTGCCAGCAGCTTAGGCGTTACAGGGGGGACTGAAGCTTTCTTT. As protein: CASSLGVTGGTEAFF.

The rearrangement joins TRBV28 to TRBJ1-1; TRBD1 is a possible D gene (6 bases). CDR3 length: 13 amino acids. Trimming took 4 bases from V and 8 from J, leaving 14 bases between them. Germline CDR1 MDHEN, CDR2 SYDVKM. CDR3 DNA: TGTGCCAGCAGTTCAGGGGATGGTGTGGAAGCTTTCTTT. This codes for CASSSGDGVEAFF.

Written as DNA, the CDR3 is TGTGCCAGCAGCTCGGGACAGGCAGTTTCCTTCGGGGAGCTGTTTTTT. As protein: CASSSGQAVSFGELFF. The rearrangement uses TRBV5-4 and TRBJ2-2, with TRBD1 identical over 8 bases. V lost 3 bases, J lost 7 bases, and 11 bases stayed unmatched. CDR3 length equals 16 residues. The germline V gene encodes CDR1 SGHNT and CDR2 YYREEE (reference sequence).

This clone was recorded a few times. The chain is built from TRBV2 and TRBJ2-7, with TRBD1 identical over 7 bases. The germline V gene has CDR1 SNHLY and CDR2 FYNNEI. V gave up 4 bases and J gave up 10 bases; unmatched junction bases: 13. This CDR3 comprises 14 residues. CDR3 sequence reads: CASSVDRDPWDQYV. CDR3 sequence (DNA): TGTGCCAGCAGTGTCGACAGGGATCCCTGGGATCAGTACGTC.

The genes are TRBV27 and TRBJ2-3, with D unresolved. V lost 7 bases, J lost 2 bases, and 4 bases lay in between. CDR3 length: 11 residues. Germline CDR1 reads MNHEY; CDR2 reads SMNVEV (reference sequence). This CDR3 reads CASIITDTQYF. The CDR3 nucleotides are TGTGCCAGCATTATCACAGATACGCAGTATTTT.

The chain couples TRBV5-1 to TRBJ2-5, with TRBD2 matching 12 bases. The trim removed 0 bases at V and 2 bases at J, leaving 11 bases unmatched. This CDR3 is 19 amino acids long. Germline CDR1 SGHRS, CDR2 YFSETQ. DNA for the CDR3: TGCGCCAGCAGCTTGGCCACTAGCGGGGGGCTGGGAACGCAAGAGACCCAGTACTTC. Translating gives CASSLATSGGLGTQETQYF.

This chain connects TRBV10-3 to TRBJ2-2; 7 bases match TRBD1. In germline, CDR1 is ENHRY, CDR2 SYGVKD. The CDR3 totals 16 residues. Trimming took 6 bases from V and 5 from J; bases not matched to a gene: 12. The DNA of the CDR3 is TGTGCCATCAGCGAGATCGACAGGGTTGAGACCGGGGAGCTGTTTTTT. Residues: CAISEIDRVETGELFF.

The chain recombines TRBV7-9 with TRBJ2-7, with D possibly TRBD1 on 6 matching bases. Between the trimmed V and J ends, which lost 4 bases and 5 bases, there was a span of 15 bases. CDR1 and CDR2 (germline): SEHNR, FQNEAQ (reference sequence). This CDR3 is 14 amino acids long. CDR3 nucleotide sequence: TGTGCCAGCAGCTATCTCGACAGGCGCCACGAGCAGTACTTC. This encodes CASSYLDRRHEQYF.

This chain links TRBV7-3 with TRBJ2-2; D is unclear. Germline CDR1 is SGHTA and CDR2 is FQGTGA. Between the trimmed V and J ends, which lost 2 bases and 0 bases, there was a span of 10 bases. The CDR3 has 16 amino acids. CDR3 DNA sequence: TGTGCCAGCAGCTTACCGGCGGAGACGAACACCGGGGAGCTGTTTTTT. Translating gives CASSLPAETNTGELFF.

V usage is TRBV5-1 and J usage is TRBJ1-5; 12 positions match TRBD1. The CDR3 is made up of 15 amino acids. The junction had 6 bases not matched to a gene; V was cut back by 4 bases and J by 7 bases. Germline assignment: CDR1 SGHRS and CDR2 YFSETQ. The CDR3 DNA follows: TGCGCCAGCAGCGAGGGACAGGGGGCGGGACAGCCCCAGCATTTT. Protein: CASSEGQGAGQPQHF.

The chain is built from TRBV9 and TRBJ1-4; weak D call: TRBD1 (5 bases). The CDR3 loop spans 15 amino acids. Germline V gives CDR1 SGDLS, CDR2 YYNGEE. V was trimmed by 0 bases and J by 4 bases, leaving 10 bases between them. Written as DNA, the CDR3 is TGTGCCAGCAGCGTAGGGGGCAAAGATAATGAAAAACTGTTTTTT. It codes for CASSVGGKDNEKLFF.

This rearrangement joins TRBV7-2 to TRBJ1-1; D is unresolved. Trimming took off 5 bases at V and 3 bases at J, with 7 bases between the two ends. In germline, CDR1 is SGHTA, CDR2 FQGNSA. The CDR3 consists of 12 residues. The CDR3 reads CASSHRYTEAFF. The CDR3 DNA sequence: TGTGCCAGCAGCCACAGATACACTGAAGCTTTCTTT.

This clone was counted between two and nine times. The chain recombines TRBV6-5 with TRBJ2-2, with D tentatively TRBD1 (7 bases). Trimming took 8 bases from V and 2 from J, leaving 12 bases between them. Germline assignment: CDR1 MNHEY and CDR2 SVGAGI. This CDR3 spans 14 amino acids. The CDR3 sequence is CASWRGRNTGELFF. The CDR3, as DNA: TGTGCCAGCTGGAGGGGGCGAAACACCGGGGAGCTGTTTTTT.

The CDR3 nucleotides are TGTGCCAGCAGCGTCGGGGACAGCCTCTCTGGAAACACCATATATTTT. Amino acid sequence: CASSVGDSLSGNTIYF. The J gene is TRBJ1-3, the V gene TRBV9; 7 bases are a match to TRBD1. CDR3 length: 16 residues. Germline-derived CDR1 and CDR2 are SGDLS and YYNGEE. The trim removed 2 bases at V and 0 bases at J, leaving 5 bases unmatched.

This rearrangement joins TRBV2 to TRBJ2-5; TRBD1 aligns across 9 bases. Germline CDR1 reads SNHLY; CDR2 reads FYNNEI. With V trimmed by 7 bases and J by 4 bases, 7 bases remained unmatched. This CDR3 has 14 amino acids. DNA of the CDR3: TGTGCCAGCAACCCGGGACAGGGAGTAGAGACCCAGTACTTC. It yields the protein CASNPGQGVETQYF.

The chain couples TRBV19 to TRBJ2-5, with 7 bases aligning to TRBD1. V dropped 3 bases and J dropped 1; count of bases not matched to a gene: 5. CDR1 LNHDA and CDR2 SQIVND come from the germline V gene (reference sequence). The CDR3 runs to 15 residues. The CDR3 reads CASSILGTVQETQYF. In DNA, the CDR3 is TGTGCCAGTAGTATCCTCGGGACAGTCCAAGAGACCCAGTACTTC.

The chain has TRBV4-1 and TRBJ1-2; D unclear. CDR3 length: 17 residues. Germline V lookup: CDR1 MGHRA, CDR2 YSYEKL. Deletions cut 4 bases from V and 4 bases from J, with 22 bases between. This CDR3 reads CASSPRSPRGLAYGYTF. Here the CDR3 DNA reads TGCGCCAGCAGCCCAAGATCTCCCCGTGGACTGGCCTATGGCTACACCTTC.

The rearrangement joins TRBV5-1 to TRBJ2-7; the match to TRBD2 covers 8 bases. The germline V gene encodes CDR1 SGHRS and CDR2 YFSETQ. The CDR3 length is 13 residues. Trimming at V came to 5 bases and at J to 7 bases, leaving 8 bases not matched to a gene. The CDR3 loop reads CASSLTTGGEQYV. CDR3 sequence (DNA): TGCGCCAGCAGTTTAACCACGGGGGGGGAGCAGTACGTC.

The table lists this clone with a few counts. Here the CDR3 reads CASSLSSLAKNIQYF. In DNA, the CDR3 is TGTGCCAGCAGCTTATCATCACTAGCCAAAAACATTCAGTACTTC. The J gene is TRBJ2-4, the V gene TRBV7-8; no reliable D call. Trimming took off 2 bases at V and 0 bases at J, with 8 bases between the two ends. Germline assignment: CDR1 SGHVS and CDR2 FQNEAQ. CDR3 length: 15 amino acids.

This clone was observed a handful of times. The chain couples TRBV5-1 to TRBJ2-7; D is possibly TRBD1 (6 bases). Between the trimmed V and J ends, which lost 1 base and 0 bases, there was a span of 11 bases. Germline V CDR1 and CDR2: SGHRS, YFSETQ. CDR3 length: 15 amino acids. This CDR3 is CASSLTGQSSYEQYF. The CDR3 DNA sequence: TGCGCCAGCAGCTTGACTGGACAGAGCTCCTACGAGCAGTACTTC.

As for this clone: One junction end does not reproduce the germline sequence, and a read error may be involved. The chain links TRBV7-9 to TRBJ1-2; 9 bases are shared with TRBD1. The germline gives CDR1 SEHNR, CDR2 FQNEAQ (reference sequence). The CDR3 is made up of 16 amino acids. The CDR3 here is CSSSLAGTGTNYGYTF. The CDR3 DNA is TGTTCCAGCAGCTTAGCGGGGACAGGGACAAACTATGGCTACACCTTC.

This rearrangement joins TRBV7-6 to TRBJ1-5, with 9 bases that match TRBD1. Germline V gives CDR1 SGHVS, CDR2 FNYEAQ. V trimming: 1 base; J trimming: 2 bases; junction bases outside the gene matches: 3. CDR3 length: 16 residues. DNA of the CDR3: TGTGCCAGCAGCTTAGGGACAGGGGACGGCAATCAGCCCCAGCATTTT. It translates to CASSLGTGDGNQPQHF.

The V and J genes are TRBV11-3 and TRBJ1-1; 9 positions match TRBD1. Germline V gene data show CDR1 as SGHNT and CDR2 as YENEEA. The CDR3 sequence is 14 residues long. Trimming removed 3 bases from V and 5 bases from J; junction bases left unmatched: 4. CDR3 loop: CASSFIQGATEAFF. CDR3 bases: TGTGCCAGCAGCTTTATACAGGGGGCAACTGAAGCTTTCTTT. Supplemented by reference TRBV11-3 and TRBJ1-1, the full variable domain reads EAGVVQSPRYKIIEKKQPVAFWCNPISGHNTLYWYLQNLGQGPELLIRYENEEAVDDSQLPKDRFSAERLKGVDSTLKIQPAELGDSAVYLCASSFIQGATEAFFGQGTRLTVV.

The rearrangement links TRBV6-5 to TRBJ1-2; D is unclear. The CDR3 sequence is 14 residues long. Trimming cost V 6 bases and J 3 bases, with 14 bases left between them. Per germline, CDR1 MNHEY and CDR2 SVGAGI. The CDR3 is CASRRHGSDYGYTF. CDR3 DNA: TGTGCCAGCAGACGACACGGGAGTGACTATGGCTACACCTTC.